This entry lists 16 T cell receptor beta chains sequenced from one sample in a study of blood T cells in healthy people across ages. Alongside a J-beta primer mix, a sample-barcoded 5' primer served in a second PCR lasting about 7 to 11 cycles. TCRdb redid the calling of the 5' RACE reads with MiXCR, one entry per CDR3 protein. In the table there are hundreds of thousands of distinct CDR3 sequences, about half of which are singletons. Sequencing was performed on blood. Source of these receptors: a man at least 80 years old in good health.

This clonotype came up a few times. The genes are TRBV5-1 and TRBJ2-7; perhaps TRBD2 as D (5 bases). This CDR3 is 15 amino acids long. V lost 0 bases and J lost 3, with 13 bases in between. CDR1 SGHRS and CDR2 YFSETQ come from the germline V gene. The CDR3 sequence: CASSLEAITSYEQYF. The CDR3 DNA reads as TGCGCCAGCAGCTTGGAGGCGATCACTAGCTACGAGCAGTACTTC.

Details on this clonotype: The limits of the CDR3 on the DNA are not certain, so only TCRdb's listed CDR3 is given. V gene TRBV12-3 or TRBV12-4 combines with J gene TRBJ2-3. Ends included, the CDR3 has 14 residues. CDR3 region: CASSVAGGTDMEYF.

This clonotype has a handful of counts. The chain joins TRBV20-1 to TRBJ2-1; 8 nucleotides agree with TRBD2. The CDR3 has 14 residues. Trimming removed 6 bases from V and 9 bases from J; junction bases left unmatched: 13. CDR1 and CDR2 (germline): DFQATT, SNEGSKA (reference sequence). CDR3 amino acids: CSAKRGLATPEQFF. In nucleotides, the CDR3 is TGCAGTGCAAAGCGCGGACTAGCTACTCCTGAGCAGTTCTTC.

This clonotype was found a few times. V usage is TRBV27 and J usage is TRBJ2-7; TRBD2 aligns across 12 bases. V lost 5 bases to trimming and J lost 4 bases; unmatched junction nucleotides: 15. Germline V gene data show CDR1 as MNHEY and CDR2 as SMNVEV (reference sequence). This CDR3 contains 18 residues. The chain's CDR3 is CASSPRTGWTSGVYEQYF. CDR3 nucleotide sequence: TGTGCCAGCAGTCCGCGGACAGGGTGGACTAGCGGGGTTTACGAGCAGTACTTC.

V usage is TRBV6-1 and J usage is TRBJ2-3, with TRBD2 identical over 11 bases. Losses at the gene ends were 6 bases for V and 0 bases for J; bases not matched to a gene: 8. CDR3 length equals 17 residues. CDR1 MNHNS and CDR2 SASEGT come from the germline V gene. The DNA of the CDR3 is TGTGCCAGCAGGCGCCAGACTAGCGGGACTAGCACAGATACGCAGTATTTT. Encoded protein: CASRRQTSGTSTDTQYF.

This rearrangement joins TRBV20-1 to TRBJ2-7, with D possibly TRBD2 on 5 matching bases. This CDR3 region has 14 residues. V dropped 5 bases and J dropped 6 bases, with 20 bases sitting between them. Germline V gives CDR1 DFQATT, CDR2 SNEGSKA (reference sequence). The CDR3 region has the DNA TGCAGTGCTGGAAAGAAGACTGGAACTAGCGAGCAGTACTTC. Its protein is CSAGKKTGTSEQYF.

This sequence joins TRBV4-1 and TRBJ2-4; D call uncertain. Germline lookup yields CDR1 MGHRA and CDR2 YSYEKL. The CDR3 has 14 residues. V was trimmed by 5 bases and J by 2 bases, leaving 10 bases between them. The CDR3 bases are TGCGCCAGCAGCTCACCCGTAACCAAAAACATTCAGTACTTC. It is translated as CASSSPVTKNIQYF.

This chain uses TRBV12-3 or TRBV12-4 with TRBJ2-3; maybe TRBD1 (6 bases). The CDR3 is 15 residues long. V was clipped by 6 bases and J by 3 bases, with 16 bases between them. Written as DNA, the CDR3 is TGTGCCAGCAGCTCATACAGGGCTATGACAGATACGCAGTATTTT. It is translated as CASSSYRAMTDTQYF.

The V call is TRBV6-5, the J call TRBJ2-3; weak D call: TRBD1 (5 bases). Trimming took off 2 bases at V and 0 bases at J, with 15 bases between the two ends. This CDR3 region has 17 residues. Germline V lookup: CDR1 MNHEY, CDR2 SVGAGI. The CDR3 loop reads CASSYARQHPSTDTQYF. The CDR3 DNA reads as TGTGCCAGCAGTTACGCCCGACAGCACCCTAGCACAGATACGCAGTATTTT.

The rearrangement links TRBV2 to TRBJ2-7, with a weak D call TRBD2 (6 bases). The DNA end favors TRBJ2-5, so the J call may be wrong. CDR3 length equals 13 residues. CDR1 is SNHLY and CDR2 is FYNNEI in the germline V gene. This chain's CDR3 is CASGAGPGWTQYF. CDR3 nucleotide sequence: TGTGCCAGCGGTGCGGGGCCGGGGTGGACCCAGTACTTC.

This clonotype was seen a few times. The chain joins TRBV7-2 to TRBJ2-3; 8 positions match TRBD1. The CDR3 is 14 residues long. Germline values: CDR1 SGHTA, CDR2 FQGNSA. The V gene end was trimmed by 3 bases and the J gene end by 5 bases; junction bases not matched to a gene: 4. The CDR3 DNA follows: TGTGCCAGCAGCTTGGACAGGGCGAAAGATACGCAGTATTTT. It encodes CASSLDRAKDTQYF.

This chain links TRBV20-1 with TRBJ2-5; 10 nucleotides align to TRBD1. The V gene end was trimmed by 7 bases and the J gene end by 4 bases; junction bases not matched to a gene: 9. Looked up from germline, CDR1 is DFQATT and CDR2 is SNEGSKA (reference sequence). The CDR3 is 14 residues long. As DNA, the CDR3 is TGCAGTGGTCCGGGACAGGGGCGGTCAGAGACCCAGTACTTC. This gives the protein CSGPGQGRSETQYF.

This clonotype was seen ten or more times. The rearrangement uses TRBV5-5 and TRBJ1-4, with D possibly TRBD1 on 5 matching bases. V lost 4 bases and J lost 2, with 9 bases in between. The CDR3 loop spans 14 amino acids. Germline CDR1 and CDR2: SGHKS and YYEKEE (reference sequence). The CDR3 DNA reads TGTGCCAGCAGCATGGGGGTTACTAATGAAAAACTGTTTTTT. This codes for CASSMGVTNEKLFF.

A few counts support this clonotype. The chain carries TRBV7-9 and TRBJ1-1; no firm D call. Germline assignment: CDR1 SEHNR and CDR2 FQNEAQ (reference sequence). V lost 1 base, J lost 9 bases, and 6 bases lay in between. The length of the CDR3 is 11 residues. CDR3: CASSLVEKAFF. The CDR3 nucleotides read TGTGCCAGCAGCTTAGTGGAGAAAGCTTTCTTT.

J is TRBJ2-3 and V is TRBV5-6; 8 nucleotides align to TRBD1. This CDR3 has 16 amino acids. V was pared by 4 bases and J by 2 bases, with 9 bases of the junction left unmatched. CDR1 and CDR2 (germline): SGHDT, YYEEEE. The CDR3 protein is CASSARDRQYTDTQYF. The CDR3 nucleotides read TGTGCCAGCAGCGCAAGGGACAGGCAGTACACAGATACGCAGTATTTT.

This chain uses TRBV10-3 with TRBJ2-3, with TRBD1 identical over 10 bases. The V segment lost 8 bases and the J segment 4 bases; nucleotides outside the gene matches: 9. The CDR3 totals 15 residues. CDR1 is ENHRY and CDR2 is SYGVKD in the germline V gene. The CDR3 protein is CAIGYGTGVPDTQYF. CDR3 DNA: TGTGCCATCGGGTACGGGACAGGGGTTCCAGATACGCAGTATTTT.